The 10 T cell receptor beta chains reported below all come from one sample, sequenced in a study of blood T cell repertoires in COVID-19. The repertoire was sequenced with immunoSEQ multiplex PCR; TCRdb's copy has only in-frame clones and lacks some. The sample has 210,000 or so clones; around 89% are singletons. The sequencing sample was made of peripheral blood. These receptor sequences come from a man aged 50-60 years with acute or convalescent COVID-19.

V usage is TRBV5-5 and J usage is TRBJ2-1; 7 positions agree with TRBD2. The V and J ends lost 4 bases and 0 bases, in that order; junction bases with no gene match: 7. Germline CDR1 SGHKS, CDR2 YYEKEE (reference sequence). The CDR3 consists of 16 residues. CDR3 DNA: TGTGCCAGCAGCGTCGCTAGCGGTAGCTCCTACAATGAGCAGTTCTTC. Translation: CASSVASGSSYNEQFF.

This clone has just a few counts. J is TRBJ1-2 and V is TRBV10-1, with D unclear. V was clipped by 5 bases and J by 2 bases, with 6 bases between them. Germline assignment: CDR1 WNHNN and CDR2 SYGVQD (reference sequence). The CDR3 contains 12 residues. In DNA form, the CDR3 reads TGCGCCAGCAGTCCTAGCAACTATGGCTACACCTTC. Translating it yields CASSPSNYGYTF.

The J gene is TRBJ2-5, the V gene TRBV7-3; 10 nucleotides agree with TRBD2. Trimming cost V 0 bases and J 0 bases; bases outside gene matches: 1. Germline V gives CDR1 SGHTA, CDR2 FQGTGA. The CDR3 is made up of 16 amino acids. CDR3 loop: CASSLTSGRHQETQYF. The CDR3 DNA follows: TGTGCCAGCAGCTTAACTAGCGGGAGGCACCAAGAGACCCAGTACTTC.

The chain recombines TRBV7-9 with TRBJ1-2; D unresolved. This CDR3 contains 12 residues. V was cut by 5 bases and J by 7 bases, with 11 bases left in between. Germline V gives CDR1 SEHNR, CDR2 FQNEAQ (reference sequence). CDR3 sequence (DNA): TGTGCCAGCAGCATTATCAATAGTGGCTACACCTTC. Translating it yields CASSIINSGYTF.

The V call is TRBV3-1 (or the pseudogene TRBV3-2), the J call TRBJ2-2, with a tentative D call TRBD1 (6 bases). This CDR3 is 15 amino acids long. Germline V gene sequence: CDR1 LGHDT, CDR2 YNNKEL (reference sequence). The ends were cut back, 4 bases at V and 11 bases at J, with 20 bases in the middle. The CDR3 sequence is CASSLRAGAAEELFF. CDR3 DNA: TGTGCCAGCAGCCTGCGGGCAGGGGCCGCGGAAGAGCTGTTTTTT.

CDR3 region: CASSARQGQETQYF. CDR3 nucleotide sequence: TGTGCCAGTAGTGCCCGACAGGGTCAAGAGACCCAGTACTTC. The chain carries TRBV19 and TRBJ2-5; the match to TRBD1 covers 7 bases. The CDR3 runs 14 residues. CDR1 LNHDA and CDR2 SQIVND come from the germline V gene (reference sequence). Trimming cost V 5 bases and J 2 bases; bases outside gene matches: 5.

J is TRBJ2-4 and V is TRBV7-2, with a weak D call TRBD2 (7 bases). Trimming cost V 4 bases and J 1 base, with 17 bases left between them. This CDR3 is built from 17 residues. The germline CDR1 and CDR2 sequences are SGHTA and FQGNSA. This CDR3 reads CASSSQGRASAKNIQYF. The CDR3 bases are TGTGCCAGCAGCTCTCAGGGGAGGGCCTCTGCCAAAAACATTCAGTACTTC. The variable domain in full, completed from reference TRBV7-2 and TRBJ2-4, reads GAGVSQSPSNKVTEKGKDVELRCDPISGHTALYWYRQSLGQGLEFLIYFQGNSAPDKSGLPSDRFSAERTGGSVSTLTIQRTQQEDSAVYLCASSSQGRASAKNIQYFGAGTRLSVL.

The chain carries TRBV7-8 and TRBJ2-2; D possibly corresponds to TRBD1 (6 bases). The CDR3 sequence is 15 residues long. Trimming removed 11 bases at V and 6 bases at J, with 22 bases between. Germline CDR1 and CDR2: SGHVS and FQNEAQ. For the CDR3, the DNA is TGTGCCTCCCTTGTGGCAGGGGTTGACGCCGGGGAGCTGTTTTTT. Translation gives CASLVAGVDAGELFF.

This clone showed up just once. This sequence joins TRBV30 and TRBJ1-2, with 8 bases that match TRBD1. Trimming cost V 0 bases and J 7 bases; bases outside gene matches: 7. CDR3 length: 14 residues. Germline-derived CDR1 and CDR2 are GTSNPN and SVGIG (reference sequence). CDR3: CAWSVRQGTSGYTF. CDR3 sequence (DNA): TGTGCCTGGAGTGTACGACAGGGGACAAGTGGCTACACCTTC.

V gene TRBV5-5 combines with J gene TRBJ1-3; 8 bases are shared with TRBD1. CDR1 is SGHKS and CDR2 is YYEKEE in the germline V gene (reference sequence). The trim removed 4 bases at V and 4 bases at J, leaving 4 bases unmatched. This CDR3 spans 14 amino acids. This CDR3 reads CASSTTGVGNTIYF. The CDR3 nucleotides are TGTGCCAGCAGCACGACAGGGGTCGGAAACACCATATATTTT.